The clone carrying this T cell receptor beta chain came up once. The sample is drawn from a study of blood T cell repertoires in COVID-19. Trimming shortened V by 5 bases and J by 3 bases, and 17 bases separated the two germline ends. Looked up from germline, CDR1 is PRHDT and CDR2 is FYEKMQ (reference sequence). This CDR3 spans 15 amino acids. Methods used by the authors: Amplification of reference gene primers provided the estimated nucleated cell counts. TCRdb's table, derived via immunoSEQ multiplex PCR, lists solely in-frame clones and lacks some. The V and J calls and the clone size are those of that table, but D and trimming were determined from the DNA. The sample includes under 150,000 clones, about nine tenths of them seen just once.

Sequences were obtained from peripheral blood. This chain joins TRBV13 and TRBJ2-7, with a possible D match to TRBD2 (6 bases). The TCR comes from a man aged 50 to 59 with active COVID-19. CDR3 protein: CASSLWGLGNYEQYF. The CDR3 coding sequence is TGTGCCAGCAGCCTTTGGGGACTGGGAAACTACGAGCAGTACTTC.